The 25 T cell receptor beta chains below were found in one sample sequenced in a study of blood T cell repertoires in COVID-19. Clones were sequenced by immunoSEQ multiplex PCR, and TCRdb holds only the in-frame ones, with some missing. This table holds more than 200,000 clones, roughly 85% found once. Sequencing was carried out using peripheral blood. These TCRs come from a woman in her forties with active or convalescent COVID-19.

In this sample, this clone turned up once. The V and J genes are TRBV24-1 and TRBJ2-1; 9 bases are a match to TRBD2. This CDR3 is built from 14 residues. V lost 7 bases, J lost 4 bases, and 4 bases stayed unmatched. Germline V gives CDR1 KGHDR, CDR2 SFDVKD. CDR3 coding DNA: TGTGCCACCAGGGCTAGCGGGGTATACAATGAGCAGTTCTTC. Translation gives CATRASGVYNEQFF.

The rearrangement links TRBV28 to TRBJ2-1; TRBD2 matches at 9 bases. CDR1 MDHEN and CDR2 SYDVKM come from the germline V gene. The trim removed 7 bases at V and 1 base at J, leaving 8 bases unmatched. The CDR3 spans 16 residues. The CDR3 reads CASISLAGTSYNEQFF. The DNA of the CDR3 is TGTGCCAGCATCAGCCTAGCGGGGACTTCCTACAATGAGCAGTTCTTC.

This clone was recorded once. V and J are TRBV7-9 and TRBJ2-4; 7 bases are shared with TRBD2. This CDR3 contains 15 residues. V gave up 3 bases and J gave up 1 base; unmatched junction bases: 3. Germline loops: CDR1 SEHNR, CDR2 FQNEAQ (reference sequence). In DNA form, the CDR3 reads TGTGCCAGCAGCTTGGGGGAGGGGGCCAAAAACATTCAGTACTTC. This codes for CASSLGEGAKNIQYF.

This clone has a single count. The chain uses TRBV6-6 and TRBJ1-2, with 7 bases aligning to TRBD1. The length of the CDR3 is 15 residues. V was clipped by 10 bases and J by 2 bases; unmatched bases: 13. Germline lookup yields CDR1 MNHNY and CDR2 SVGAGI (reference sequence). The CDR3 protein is CATRSTGVSNYGYTF. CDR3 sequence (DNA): TGTGCCACCAGAAGTACAGGGGTGTCCAACTATGGCTACACCTTC.

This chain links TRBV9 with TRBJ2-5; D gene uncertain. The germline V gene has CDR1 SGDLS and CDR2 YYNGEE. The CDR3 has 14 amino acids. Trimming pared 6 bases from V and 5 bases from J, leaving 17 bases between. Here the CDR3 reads CASTLGPNSETQYF. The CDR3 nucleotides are TGTGCCAGCACCCTGGGCCCCAATTCGGAGACCCAGTACTTC.

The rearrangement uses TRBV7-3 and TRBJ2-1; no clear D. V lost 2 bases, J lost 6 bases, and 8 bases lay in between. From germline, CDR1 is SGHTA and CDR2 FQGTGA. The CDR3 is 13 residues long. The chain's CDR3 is CASSLSASNEQFF. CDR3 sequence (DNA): TGTGCCAGCAGCTTATCAGCGAGCAATGAGCAGTTCTTC.

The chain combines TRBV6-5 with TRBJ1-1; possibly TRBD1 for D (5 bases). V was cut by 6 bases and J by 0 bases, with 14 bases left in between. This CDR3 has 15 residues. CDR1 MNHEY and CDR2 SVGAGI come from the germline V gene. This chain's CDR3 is CASRLPGVLNTEAFF. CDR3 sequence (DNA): TGTGCCAGCAGACTCCCGGGGGTTTTGAACACTGAAGCTTTCTTT.

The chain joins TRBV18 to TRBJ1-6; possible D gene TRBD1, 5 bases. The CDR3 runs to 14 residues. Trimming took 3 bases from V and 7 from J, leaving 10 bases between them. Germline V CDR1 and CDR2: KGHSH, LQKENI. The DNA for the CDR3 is TGTGCCAGCTCACCGGGGGGGGTGAATTCACCCCTCCACTTT. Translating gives CASSPGGVNSPLHF.

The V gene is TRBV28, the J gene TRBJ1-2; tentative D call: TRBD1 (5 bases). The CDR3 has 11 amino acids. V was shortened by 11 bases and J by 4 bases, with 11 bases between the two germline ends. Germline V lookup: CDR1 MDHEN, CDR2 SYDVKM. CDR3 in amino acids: CAYGGLYGYTF. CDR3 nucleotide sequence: TGTGCCTACGGGGGTCTCTATGGCTACACCTTC.

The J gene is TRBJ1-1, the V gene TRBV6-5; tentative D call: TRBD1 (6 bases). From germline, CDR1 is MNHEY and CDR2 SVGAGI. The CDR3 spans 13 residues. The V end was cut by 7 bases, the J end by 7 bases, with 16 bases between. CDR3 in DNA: TGTGCCAGCAAGACTACAGGGTTTGGTGAAGCTTTCTTT. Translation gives CASKTTGFGEAFF.

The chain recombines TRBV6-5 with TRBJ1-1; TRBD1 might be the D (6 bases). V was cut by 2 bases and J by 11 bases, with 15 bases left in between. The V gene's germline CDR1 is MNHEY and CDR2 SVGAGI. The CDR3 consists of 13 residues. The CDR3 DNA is TGTGCCAGCAGTTACCGCACAGGGTCGTATGCTTTCTTT. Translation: CASSYRTGSYAFF.

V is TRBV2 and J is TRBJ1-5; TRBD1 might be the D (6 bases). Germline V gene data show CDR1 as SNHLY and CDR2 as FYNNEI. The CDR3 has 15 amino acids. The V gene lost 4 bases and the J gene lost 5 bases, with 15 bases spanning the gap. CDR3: CASSANRVDYQPQHF. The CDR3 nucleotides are TGTGCCAGCAGTGCCAACAGGGTCGATTATCAGCCCCAGCATTTT.

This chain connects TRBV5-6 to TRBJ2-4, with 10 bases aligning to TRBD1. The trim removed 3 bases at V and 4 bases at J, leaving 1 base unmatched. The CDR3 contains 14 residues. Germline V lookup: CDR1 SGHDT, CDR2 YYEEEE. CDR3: CASSWGQGKNIQYF. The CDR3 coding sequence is TGTGCCAGCAGCTGGGGACAGGGGAAAAACATTCAGTACTTC. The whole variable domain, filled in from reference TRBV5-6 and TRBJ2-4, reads DAGVTQSPTHLIKTRGQQVTLRCSPKSGHDTVSWYQQALGQGPQFIFQYYEEEERQRGNFPDRFSGHQFPNYSSELNVNALLLGDSALYLCASSWGQGKNIQYFGAGTRLSVL.

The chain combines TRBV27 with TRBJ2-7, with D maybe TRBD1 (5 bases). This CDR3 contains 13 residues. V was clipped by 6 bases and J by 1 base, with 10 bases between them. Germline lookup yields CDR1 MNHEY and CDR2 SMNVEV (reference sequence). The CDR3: CASSLTESYEQYF. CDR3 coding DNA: TGTGCCAGCAGCCTGACAGAATCCTACGAGCAGTACTTC.

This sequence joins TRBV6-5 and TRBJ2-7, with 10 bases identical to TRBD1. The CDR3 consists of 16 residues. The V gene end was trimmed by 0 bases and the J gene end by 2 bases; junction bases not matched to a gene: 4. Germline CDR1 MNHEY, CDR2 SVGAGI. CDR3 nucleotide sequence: TGTGCCAGCAGTTACTCGACAGGGGGCTTCCCCTACGAGCAGTACTTC. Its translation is CASSYSTGGFPYEQYF.

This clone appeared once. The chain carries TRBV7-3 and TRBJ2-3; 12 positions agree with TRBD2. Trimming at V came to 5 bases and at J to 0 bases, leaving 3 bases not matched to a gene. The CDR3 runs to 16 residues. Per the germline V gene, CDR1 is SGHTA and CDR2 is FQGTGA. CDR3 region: CASSPTSGGSTDTQYF. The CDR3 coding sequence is TGTGCCAGCAGCCCGACTAGCGGGGGTAGCACAGATACGCAGTATTTT. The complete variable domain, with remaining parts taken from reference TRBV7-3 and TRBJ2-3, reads GAGVSQTPSNKVTEKGKYVELRCDPISGHTALYWYRQSLGQGPEFLIYFQGTGAADDSGLPNDRFFAVRPEGSVSTLKIQRTERGDSAVYLCASSPTSGGSTDTQYFGPGTRLTVL.

The CDR3 loop reads CASSVVGDRDTF. The CDR3 nucleotides read TGTGCCAGCAGTGTTGTGGGGGACAGGGACACCTTC. This rearrangement joins TRBV28 to TRBJ1-2, with 9 bases matching TRBD1. Germline values: CDR1 MDHEN, CDR2 SYDVKM. Unmatched junction bases numbered 7, after V lost 5 bases and J lost 12 bases. The CDR3 has 12 amino acids.

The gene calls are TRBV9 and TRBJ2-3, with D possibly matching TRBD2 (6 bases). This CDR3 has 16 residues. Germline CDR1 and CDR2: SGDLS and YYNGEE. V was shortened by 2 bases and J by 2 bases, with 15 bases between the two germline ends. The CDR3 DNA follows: TGTGCCAGCAGCGTGGGGGACTGGCCCCCCACAGATACGCAGTATTTT. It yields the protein CASSVGDWPPTDTQYF.

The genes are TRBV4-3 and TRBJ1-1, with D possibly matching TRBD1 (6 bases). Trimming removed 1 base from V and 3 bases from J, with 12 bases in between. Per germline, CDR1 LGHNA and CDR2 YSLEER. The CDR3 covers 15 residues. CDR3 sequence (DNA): TGCGCCAGCAGCCAAGGACAGGTGGGGGACACTGAAGCTTTCTTT. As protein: CASSQGQVGDTEAFF.

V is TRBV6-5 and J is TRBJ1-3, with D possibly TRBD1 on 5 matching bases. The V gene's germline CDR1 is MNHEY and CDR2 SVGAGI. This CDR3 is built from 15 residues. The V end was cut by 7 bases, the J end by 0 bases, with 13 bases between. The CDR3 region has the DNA TGTGCCAGCAAGTTCGACAGAGACTCTGGAAACACCATATATTTT. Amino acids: CASKFDRDSGNTIYF.

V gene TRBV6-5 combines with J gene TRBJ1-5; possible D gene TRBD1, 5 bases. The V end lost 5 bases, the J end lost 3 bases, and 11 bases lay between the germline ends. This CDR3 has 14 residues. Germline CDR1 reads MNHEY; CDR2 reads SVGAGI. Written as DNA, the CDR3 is TGTGCCAGCAGTACTACAGGCCCCAATCAGCCCCAGCATTTT. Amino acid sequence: CASSTTGPNQPQHF.

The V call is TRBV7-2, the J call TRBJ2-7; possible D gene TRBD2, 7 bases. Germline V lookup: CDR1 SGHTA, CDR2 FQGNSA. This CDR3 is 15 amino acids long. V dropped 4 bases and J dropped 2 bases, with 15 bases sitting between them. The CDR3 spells CASSSPAGATYEQYF. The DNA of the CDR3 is TGTGCCAGCAGCTCCCCGGCGGGGGCCACCTACGAGCAGTACTTC.

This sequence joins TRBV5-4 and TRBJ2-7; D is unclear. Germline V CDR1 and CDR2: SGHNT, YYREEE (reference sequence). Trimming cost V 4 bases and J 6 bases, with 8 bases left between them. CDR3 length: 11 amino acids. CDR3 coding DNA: TGTGCCAGCAGCCTCCACGGCGAGCAGTACTTC. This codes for CASSLHGEQYF.

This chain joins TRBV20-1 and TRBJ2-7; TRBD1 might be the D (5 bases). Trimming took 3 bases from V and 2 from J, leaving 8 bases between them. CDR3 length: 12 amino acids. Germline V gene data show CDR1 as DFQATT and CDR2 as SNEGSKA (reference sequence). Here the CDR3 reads CSASRGTYEQYF. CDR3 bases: TGCAGTGCTAGTAGGGGCACCTACGAGCAGTACTTC.

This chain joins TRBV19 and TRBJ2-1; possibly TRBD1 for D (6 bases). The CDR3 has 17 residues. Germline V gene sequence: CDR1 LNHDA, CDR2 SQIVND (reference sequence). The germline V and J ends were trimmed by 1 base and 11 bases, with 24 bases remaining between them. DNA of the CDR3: TGTGCCAGTAGTATAGTAGGGCAGGGGATATACAATGTAAAGCAGTTCTTC. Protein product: CASSIVGQGIYNVKQFF. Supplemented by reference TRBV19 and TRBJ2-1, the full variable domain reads DGGITQSPKYLFRKEGQNVTLSCEQNLNHDAMYWYRQDPGQGLRLIYYSQIVNDFQKGDIAEGYSVSREKKESFPLTVTSAQKNPTAFYLCASSIVGQGIYNVKQFFGPGTRLTVL.